Included here is one T cell receptor (beta chain) sequence, with context. This CDR3 has 16 residues. V gave up 4 bases and J gave up 2 bases; unmatched junction bases: 5. Germline V gene lookup returns CDR1 SNHLY and CDR2 FYNNEI. This entry belongs to a study of T cell changes during pregnancy in multiple sclerosis. The data were produced by immunoSEQ multiplex PCR, yet TCRdb's version contains in-frame clones alone and is incomplete. Counted here are tens of thousands of clones, around nine tenths occurring once; the ten biggest clones make up roughly 1.2%. The specimen comprised peripheral blood, sampled in the third trimester of pregnancy. The chain employs TRBV2 and TRBJ2-3; 11 bases match TRBD2. This TCR was sampled from a female donor with multiple sclerosis, enrolled in a pregnancy study. CDR3 sequence reads: CASSVLAGGFTDTQYF. CDR3 nucleotide sequence: TGTGCCAGCAGTGTCCTAGCGGGAGGTTTCACAGATACGCAGTATTTT. The full variable domain, its missing parts supplied by reference TRBV2 and TRBJ2-3, is EPEVTQTPSHQVTQMGQEVILRCVPISNHLYFYWYRQILGQKVEFLVSFYNNEISEKSEIFDDQFSVERPDGSNFTLKIRSTKLEDSAMYFCASSVLAGGFTDTQYFGPGTRLTVL.